The 20 T cell receptor beta chains below were found in one sample sequenced in a study of T cell responses to AZD1222 COVID-19 vaccine. Generated by immunoSEQ multiplex PCR, the TCRdb table keeps only in-frame clones and is missing some. The repertoire holds approximately 77,000 clones, with around 85% as singletons. Sequences were derived from peripheral blood, sampled 28 days after the second AZD1222 dose. The source of these receptors is an adult who received the AZD1222 COVID-19 vaccine.

The J gene is TRBJ1-1, the V gene TRBV28; D remains ambiguous. Trimming pared 2 bases from V and 5 bases from J, leaving 3 bases between. The CDR3 runs 11 residues. Per germline, CDR1 MDHEN and CDR2 SYDVKM. CDR3 DNA: TGTGCCAGCAGTTTAAGAACTGAAGCTTTCTTT. Translation gives CASSLRTEAFF.

The chain recombines TRBV19 with TRBJ2-6; weak D call: TRBD2 (5 bases). The CDR3 is 14 residues long. CDR1 and CDR2 from the germline V gene are LNHDA and SQIVND (reference sequence). V was trimmed by 7 bases and J by 1 base, leaving 8 bases between them. CDR3 amino acids: CASIGGSGANVLTF. Written as DNA, the CDR3 is TGTGCCAGTATAGGAGGATCTGGGGCCAACGTCCTGACTTTC. Full variable domain (outside the CDR3, taken from reference TRBV19 and TRBJ2-6): DGGITQSPKYLFRKEGQNVTLSCEQNLNHDAMYWYRQDPGQGLRLIYYSQIVNDFQKGDIAEGYSVSREKKESFPLTVTSAQKNPTAFYLCASIGGSGANVLTFGAGSRLTVL.

CDR3 in amino acids: CASSLGDQPQHF. The DNA of the CDR3 is TGTGCCAGCAGCTTAGGGGATCAGCCCCAGCATTTT. The chain couples TRBV7-9 to TRBJ1-5; D remains unclear. Trimming removed 1 base from V and 5 bases from J, with 3 bases in between. Germline CDR1 reads SEHNR; CDR2 reads FQNEAQ (reference sequence). The CDR3 is 12 amino acids.

The V and J genes are TRBV11-2 and TRBJ1-5, with D perhaps matching TRBD1 (5 bases). CDR1 and CDR2 from the germline V gene are SGHAT and FQNNGV. V lost 3 bases to trimming and J lost 4 bases, with 10 bases between them. The length of the CDR3 is 14 residues. CDR3 coding DNA: TGTGCCAGCAGCTTGCCTGGGGGAAATCAGCCCCAGCATTTT. It is translated as CASSLPGGNQPQHF.

To note about this clone: Additional DNA sequences in this sample encode the identical CDR3. V usage is TRBV7-2 and J usage is TRBJ1-2, with 7 bases matching TRBD1. Germline V gene lookup returns CDR1 SGHTA and CDR2 FQGNSA. This CDR3 spans 13 amino acids. J gave up 7 bases and V 2 bases, and 4 bases lay outside the gene matches. CDR3 bases: TGTGCCAGCAGCTTAAAAGGGGGCGGTGGCTACACCTTC. Protein product: CASSLKGGGGYTF.

The rearrangement links TRBV13 to TRBJ2-3; 7 bases align to TRBD2. The CDR3 is 17 amino acids. The junction had 9 bases not matched to a gene; V was cut back by 0 bases and J by 3 bases. CDR1 PRHDT and CDR2 FYEKMQ come from the germline V gene (reference sequence). DNA for the CDR3: TGTGCCAGCAGCTTAGGCTTGCCCGGGGAGGGGACAGATACGCAGTATTTT. Its translation: CASSLGLPGEGTDTQYF.

The rearrangement links TRBV27 to TRBJ1-2; 7 positions match TRBD1. Germline V lookup: CDR1 MNHEY, CDR2 SMNVEV (reference sequence). The CDR3 length is 15 residues. After removal of 6 bases from V and 7 bases from J, the junction contained 14 bases not matched to a gene. CDR3 protein: CASSDGTALRVGYTF. In DNA, the CDR3 is TGTGCCAGCAGCGACGGGACAGCGCTCCGGGTTGGCTACACCTTC.

This clone appeared a single time. The rearrangement links TRBV7-6 to TRBJ1-2; D gene uncertain. The V and J ends lost 5 bases and 5 bases respectively, with 18 bases between them. This CDR3 is built from 15 residues. Germline CDR1 and CDR2: SGHVS and FNYEAQ. The CDR3 reads CASSRSSLSAYGYTF. CDR3 nucleotide sequence: TGTGCCAGCAGCCGGTCGTCTCTGAGCGCGTATGGCTACACCTTC.

The rearrangement links TRBV29-1 to TRBJ2-7, with 10 nucleotides matching TRBD1. The CDR3 sequence is 15 residues long. J gave up 0 bases and V 6 bases, and 8 bases lay outside the gene matches. The germline gives CDR1 SQVTM, CDR2 ANQGSEA. CDR3 loop: CSVASGQGTSYEQYF. CDR3 in DNA: TGCAGCGTCGCCTCGGGACAGGGGACCTCCTACGAGCAGTACTTC.

The genes are TRBV19 and TRBJ2-7; D gene uncertain. CDR3 length: 15 residues. Germline loops: CDR1 LNHDA, CDR2 SQIVND (reference sequence). Trimming removed 3 bases from V and 6 bases from J, with 18 bases in between. The chain's CDR3 is CASSMSPLDGTEQYF. The CDR3, as DNA: TGTGCCAGTAGTATGAGCCCCCTCGACGGAACCGAGCAGTACTTC.

The rearrangement uses TRBV18 and TRBJ1-1; D remains ambiguous. In germline, CDR1 is KGHSH, CDR2 LQKENI. Trimming pared 0 bases from V and 7 bases from J, leaving 9 bases between. The CDR3 length is 13 residues. CDR3 residues: CASSPPTVNEAFF. The CDR3 nucleotides read TGTGCCAGCTCACCACCAACAGTGAATGAAGCTTTCTTT.

The chain links TRBV2 to TRBJ1-2; D is unclear. Trimming removed 2 bases at V and 1 base at J, with 11 bases between. Germline lookup yields CDR1 SNHLY and CDR2 FYNNEI. This CDR3 spans 15 amino acids. The CDR3 spells CASSETLSYNYGYTF. CDR3 nucleotide sequence: TGTGCCAGCAGTGAAACTCTCAGTTATAACTATGGCTACACCTTC.

This chain uses TRBV10-3 with TRBJ2-1; unclear D gene. CDR3 length: 12 amino acids. Trimming cost V 2 bases and J 12 bases, with 11 bases left between them. From germline, CDR1 is ENHRY and CDR2 SYGVKD. The CDR3 bases are TGTGCCATCAGTGAGGCCAAAGAAGGGCAGTTCTTC. This codes for CAISEAKEGQFF.

The rearrangement links TRBV6-5 to TRBJ1-2, with 7 bases aligning to TRBD1. Losses at the gene ends were 5 bases for V and 2 bases for J; bases not matched to a gene: 8. The V gene's germline CDR1 is MNHEY and CDR2 SVGAGI. The CDR3 has 15 amino acids. CDR3 sequence (DNA): TGTGCCAGCAGTCAGACTTCGACAGGGAACTATGGCTACACCTTC. This codes for CASSQTSTGNYGYTF.

The chain recombines TRBV2 with TRBJ1-1; D not resolved. The ends were cut back, 3 bases at V and 5 bases at J, with 13 bases in the middle. The germline V gene encodes CDR1 SNHLY and CDR2 FYNNEI. The length of the CDR3 is 14 residues. CDR3 protein: CASSENFIATEAFF. The CDR3 nucleotides read TGTGCCAGCAGTGAGAACTTTATAGCGACTGAAGCTTTCTTT.

The chain couples TRBV3-1 (or the pseudogene TRBV3-2) to TRBJ1-1; D gene unclear. The CDR3 loop spans 14 amino acids. CDR1 and CDR2 from the germline V gene are LGHDT and YNNKEL (reference sequence). V lost 0 bases and J 2 bases, leaving 7 bases between the germline ends. The CDR3 sequence: CASSQDFTNTEAFF. The CDR3 DNA is TGTGCCAGCAGCCAAGACTTCACCAACACTGAAGCTTTCTTT.

The chain recombines TRBV25-1 with TRBJ2-3, with TRBD2 identical over 10 bases. The V gene's germline CDR1 is MGHDK and CDR2 SYGVNS. This CDR3 comprises 14 residues. Trimming at V came to 10 bases and at J to 2 bases, leaving 6 bases not matched to a gene. The CDR3, as DNA: TGTGCCACTCAGCGGGAGGGGATCACAGATACGCAGTATTTT. This translates into CATQREGITDTQYF.

This chain uses TRBV11-2 with TRBJ2-1, with D possibly being TRBD2 (6 bases). Trimming took off 0 bases at V and 5 bases at J, with 11 bases between the two ends. This CDR3 contains 15 residues. Germline V gives CDR1 SGHAT, CDR2 FQNNGV. The CDR3 here is CASSLELAVHNEQFF. The CDR3 DNA sequence: TGTGCCAGCAGCTTAGAACTAGCCGTACACAATGAGCAGTTCTTC.

V gene TRBV11-2 combines with J gene TRBJ1-4; D is undetermined. This CDR3 is 14 amino acids long. Between the trimmed V and J ends, which lost 1 base and 8 bases, there was a span of 11 bases. Germline V CDR1 and CDR2: SGHAT, FQNNGV. CDR3 protein: CASSLGVGGEKLFF. CDR3 DNA sequence: TGTGCCAGCAGCTTAGGGGTGGGAGGCGAAAAACTGTTTTTT.

J is TRBJ2-1 and V is TRBV18, with a possible D match to TRBD1 (5 bases). CDR3 length: 14 amino acids. Per the germline V gene, CDR1 is KGHSH and CDR2 is LQKENI. V lost 3 bases, J lost 7 bases, and 13 bases lay in between. This CDR3 is CASSPQRQTNEQFF. CDR3 bases: TGTGCCAGCTCACCCCAAAGACAGACAAATGAGCAGTTCTTC.